Below, one TCR beta chain is given with its context. Which antigen it targets is not known. No base qualities exist here, and no much larger clone lies one base off it. This sample was included in a study of graft-versus-host responses after intestinal transplantation listed by TCRdb under 2021. Turning to the overall study: Recipients received multivisceral, liver-intestinal, or isolated intestinal transplants. Rather than going through the commercial service, samples from three later patients were sequenced in-house on an Illumina MiSeq and processed with MiXCR. A peak of at least 4% donor T cells among recipient peripheral blood mononuclear cells was the definition used for donor T cell macrochimerism. The cohort enrolled about 23 intestinal transplant recipients, one of whom was a retransplant, and 3 patients without pretransplant specimens were excluded. Graft-versus-host and host-versus-graft alloreactive T cell clones were tracked in the graft, circulation and bone marrow after intestinal transplantation using bulk TCR-beta CDR3 sequencing. Every recipient was given anti-thymocyte globulin induction, followed by 2 to 4 years of maintenance tacrolimus and steroids. To identify alloreactive clones, pre-transplant mixed lymphocyte reaction products were sequenced and compared with unstimulated pre-transplant donor and recipient T cells.

According to the germline V gene, CDR1 reads SGHDT and CDR2 reads YYEEEE. V trim: 6 bases; J trim: 1 base; unmatched bases: 8. The CDR3 covers 16 residues, taking in both the cysteine and the phenylalanine. The only DNA kept is the CDR3, 48 bases in frame from the first base. Broader findings and caveats from the paper: High GvH to HvG T cell clonal ratios were observed in the allografts of patients with donor T cell macrochimerism. Conclusions were limited by the relatively low number and heterogeneity of intestinal transplant patients. Early after transplant, declines in HvG clones were associated with peak levels of circulating GvH clones. GvH clones were detected in recipient bone marrow, and some appeared earlier in ileal mucosa or blood, consistent with an intestinal mucosal origin.

Interpreted using the paper, the time point label stands for: cells obtained before transplantation from donor or recipient. CD3+CD4+ and CD3+CD8+ populations were FACS-sorted from unstimulated pre-transplant donor and recipient cells taken from spleen or lymph nodes. Library creation used the immunoSEQ multiplex PCR assay. For most patients, genomic DNA was isolated with the Qiagen DNeasy Blood and Tissue Kit and sent frozen to Adaptive Biotechnologies for TCR sequencing. Adaptive Biotechnologies carried out high-throughput TCR-beta CDR3 sequencing of genomic DNA for most patients. The study's processing was this. TCR sequencing data for 18 patients were retrieved from Adaptive's ImmunoSEQ software; a few other patients were processed with MiXCR and VDJtools. To correct CD4 versus CD8 sorting errors, sequences present in both subsets at a frequency ratio below 5:1 were removed. CDR3 nucleotide sequences shared between donor and recipient were removed because the origin of such sequences could not be assigned. At least 2-fold expansion over unstimulated cells and a minimum CFSE-low frequency of 0.002% (template counts) or 0.001% (read counts) were required for clones to be classified as alloreactive. Mappable clones were those detected in sequenced pre-transplant spleen, lymph node, or MLR CFSE-low populations of the donor or recipient. Cumulative frequency of alloreactive clones was calculated as a percentage of all sequences weighted by copy number. As stored in TCRdb, this immuneACCESS dataset retains in-frame rearrangements with V and J assigned. A fraction of the clones does not appear; measured against another copy, unresolved V genes explain less than half of the discrepancy, and the remainder lacks a known reason. V, J and clone size reflect that table, while D and trimming were determined from the DNA. This sample has 55,000 to 75,000 clones in its table, and around 82% of those were observed once. 0.39% of the sample lies in the top ten.

This clonotype originated in a human donor who was the organ donor for an intestinal transplant. The material sequenced was unstimulated CD4+ T cells sorted from spleen or lymph node cells, taken before transplant. The sequence is built from TRBV5-6 and TRBJ2-3, with 10 bases in between that match TRBD1. The CDR3 reads CASNDLGTGGTDTQYF. The DNA reads as follows: TGTGCCAGCAATGACTTAGGGACAGGGGGCACAGATACGCAGTATTTT.